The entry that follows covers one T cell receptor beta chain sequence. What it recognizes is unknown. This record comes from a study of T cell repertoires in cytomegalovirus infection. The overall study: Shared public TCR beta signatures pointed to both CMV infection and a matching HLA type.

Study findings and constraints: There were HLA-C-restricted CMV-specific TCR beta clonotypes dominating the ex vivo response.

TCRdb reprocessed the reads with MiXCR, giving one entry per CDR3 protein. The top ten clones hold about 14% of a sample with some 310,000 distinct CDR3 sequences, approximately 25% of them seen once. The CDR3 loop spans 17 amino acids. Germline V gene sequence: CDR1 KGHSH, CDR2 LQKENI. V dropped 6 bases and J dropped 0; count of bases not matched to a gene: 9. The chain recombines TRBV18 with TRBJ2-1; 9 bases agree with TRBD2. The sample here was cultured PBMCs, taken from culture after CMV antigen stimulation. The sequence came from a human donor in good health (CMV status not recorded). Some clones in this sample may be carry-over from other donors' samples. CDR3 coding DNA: TGTGCCAGCTCCCAAGCGGGAGGCACCCCCTCCTACAATGAGCAGTTCTTC. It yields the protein CASSQAGGTPSYNEQFF.